The present entry profiles one T cell receptor (beta chain) with its context. Antigen specificity is unknown. Germline loops: CDR1 LGHDT, CDR2 YNNKEL (reference sequence). This CDR3 region has 14 residues. V dropped 5 bases and J dropped 4 bases, with 9 bases sitting between them. This record comes from a study of Ad26.COV2.S vaccination and SARS-CoV-2 variants. Study results and caveats: Those who received the vaccine showed greater spike-specific TCR breadth than those given placebo.

Repertoires were generated with immunoSEQ multiplex PCR, while TCRdb's copy carries only in-frame clones and drops some. This sample has hundreds of thousands of clones, with over 75% found just once. Treatment described: 19 received Ad26.COV2.S at low or high dose, single or two shots; several received placebo; per-sample allocation not given. Samples analyzed were those drawn on day 63 after the first vaccine or placebo injection. The sample came from a Boston adult aged 18-55 years. The clonotype comes from a person aged 18-60 years who received the Ad26.COV2.S COVID-19 vaccine or a placebo. This sequence joins TRBV3-1 (or the pseudogene TRBV3-2) and TRBJ1-6; maybe TRBD1 (5 bases). This specimen was peripheral blood, taken in a trial of Ad26.COV2.S vaccine versus placebo. The chain's CDR3 is CASSNSGYNSPLHF. The DNA of the CDR3 is TGTGCCAGCAGCAATTCAGGGTATAATTCACCCCTCCACTTT.